A selection of T cell receptor beta chains follows, all from one sample in a study of T cell repertoires in cytomegalovirus infection. Their recognized antigens are unknown. Each CDR3 protein gets one entry after TCRdb re-called the reads with MiXCR. The top ten clones hold approximately 30% of a sample with some 110,000 distinct CDR3 sequences, around 10% of them seen once. The sequenced sample was PBMCs, sequenced either directly or after in vitro stimulation (not recorded which). Receptors were obtained from a human donor in good health (CMV status not recorded). Some clones in this sample may be carry-over from other donors' samples. Each CDR3 is given without its conserved first and last residue.

V: TRBV11-3
J: TRBJ2-6
CDR3: ASSSGQGHSGANVLT

V: TRBV28
J: TRBJ2-7
CDR3: ASSLISQSYEQY

V: TRBV7-9
J: TRBJ1-2
CDR3: ASSARSNYGYT

V: TRBV27
J: TRBJ2-3
CDR3: ASSLRRGGVQQY

V: TRBV12-3/TRBV12-4
J: TRBJ1-2
CDR3: ASSPDSYNYGYT

V: TRBV7-8
J: TRBJ1-1
CDR3: ASSLVRESNSEAF

V: TRBV28
J: TRBJ2-3
CDR3: ASRGLAFDTQY

V: TRBV7-2
J: TRBJ2-3
CDR3: ASSLAESGRAPTDTQY

V: TRBV2
J: TRBJ2-1
CDR3: ASSAGAWDNEQF

V: TRBV5-1
J: TRBJ2-5
CDR3: ASSSASGWETQY

V: TRBV20-1
J: TRBJ2-1
CDR3: SARTGGYNEQF

V: TRBV11-3
J: TRBJ2-1
CDR3: ASSSGLAGSYNEQF

V: TRBV27
J: TRBJ1-6
CDR3: ASSRYRDNSPLH

V: TRBV10-3
J: TRBJ1-5
CDR3: AISDAGGNSNQPQH

V: TRBV15
J: TRBJ1-4
CDR3: ATSSSGGSEKLF

V: TRBV7-6
J: TRBJ1-2
CDR3: ASSLAPGIGYT

V: TRBV7-2
J: TRBJ1-5
CDR3: ASSPSRFQPQH

V: TRBV28
J: TRBJ2-1
CDR3: ASSSPASGRNEQF

V: TRBV6-5
J: TRBJ1-3
CDR3: ASSRTGLEIGNTIY

V: TRBV20-1
J: TRBJ2-1
CDR3: SASWADPSYNEQF